This is a list of T cell receptor beta chains from one sample in a study of blood T cell repertoires in COVID-19. Repertoires were generated with immunoSEQ multiplex PCR, while TCRdb's copy carries only in-frame clones and drops some. Among 280,000 or so clones, 88% were seen once, and the ten largest hold 6.9%. Sample: peripheral blood. All receptors come from a woman aged 25 to 39 who had recovered from COVID-19. Both conserved end residues are part of each CDR3. D genes are given only for firm matches. Size values are once, few and many counts, or a class for expanded clones, and some rows have none.

D gene,clone size,V gene,J gene,CDR3 protein,CDR3 DNA
.,.,TRBV6-1,TRBJ1-4,CASSEGSMDEKLFF,TGTGCCAGCAGTGAAGGTAGCATGGATGAAAAACTGTTTTTT
TRBD1,.,TRBV3-1/TRBV3-2,TRBJ1-3,CASSRDSFSGNTIYF,TGTGCCAGCAGCCGGGACAGCTTCTCTGGAAACACCATATATTTT
.,.,TRBV6-1,TRBJ1-1,CASSEFEAGLGTEAFF,TGTGCCAGCAGTGAATTCGAGGCAGGGCTGGGCACTGAAGCTTTCTTT
.,.,TRBV7-2,TRBJ2-1,CASSSLYNEQFF,TGTGCCAGCAGCTCACTTTACAATGAGCAGTTCTTC
.,.,TRBV4-1,TRBJ2-2,CASSPTEIAYTGELFF,TGCGCCAGCAGCCCTACCGAGATCGCATACACCGGGGAGCTGTTTTTT
TRBD1,.,TRBV29-1,TRBJ1-2,CSARTGANYGYTF,TGCAGCGCTCGGACAGGAGCCAACTATGGCTACACCTTC
TRBD1,.,TRBV7-2,TRBJ1-5,CASSPAGGTGSRNQPQHF,TGTGCCAGCAGCCCAGCGGGGGGGACAGGGTCACGCAATCAGCCCCAGCATTTT
.,once,TRBV6-6,TRBJ1-5,CASRQNSNQPQHF,TGTGCCAGCAGGCAGAATAGCAATCAGCCCCAGCATTTT
.,.,TRBV23-1,TRBJ1-2,CASSQFTAPNGYTF,TGCGCCAGCAGTCAATTCACAGCACCTAATGGCTACACCTTC
.,once,TRBV10-1,TRBJ1-6,CASSESHWGYRVSPLHF,TGCGCCAGCAGTGAGTCGCATTGGGGTTACAGGGTGTCACCCCTCCACTTT
.,.,TRBV3-1/TRBV3-2,TRBJ2-7,CASSKGVLHYEQYF,TGTGCCAGCAGTAAAGGGGTTCTGCACTACGAGCAGTACTTC
TRBD2,.,TRBV28,TRBJ2-7,CASSSAGEEQYF,TGTGCCAGCAGTTCCGCGGGGGAAGAGCAGTACTTC
TRBD2,.,TRBV20-1,TRBJ2-1,CSASKSGGWNEQFF,TGCAGTGCTAGTAAGAGCGGGGGCTGGAATGAGCAGTTCTTC
TRBD1,.,TRBV5-1,TRBJ2-2,CASSWDRNTGELFF,TGCGCCAGCAGCTGGGACAGAAACACCGGGGAGCTGTTTTTT
TRBD1,.,TRBV4-2,TRBJ1-2,CASSSQGGRDYGYTF,TGTGCCAGCAGCTCACAGGGGGGGCGTGACTATGGCTACACCTTC
TRBD1,once,TRBV5-6,TRBJ1-1,CASSWGTGGNTEAFF,TGTGCCAGCAGCTGGGGGACAGGGGGGAACACTGAAGCTTTCTTT
TRBD1,.,TRBV4-2,TRBJ1-4,CASSQETQGGEKLFF,TGTGCCAGCAGCCAAGAAACCCAGGGGGGAGAAAAACTGTTTTTT
TRBD1,few,TRBV7-2,TRBJ1-5,CASSWTGTEPQHF,TGTGCCAGCAGCTGGACAGGGACGGAGCCCCAGCATTTT
.,.,TRBV19,TRBJ1-2,CASSPQGLYGYTF,TGTGCCAGTAGTCCCCAGGGACTCTATGGCTACACCTTC
.,once,TRBV4-1,TRBJ2-3,CASSQDGRAADTQYF,TGCGCCAGCAGCCAAGATGGCAGGGCCGCAGATACGCAGTATTTT
TRBD1,.,TRBV10-2,TRBJ1-2,CASSLDRGDGYTF,TGCGCCAGCAGTTTAGACAGGGGGGATGGCTACACCTTC
.,few,TRBV19,TRBJ1-2,CASSIDRTYGYTF,TGTGCCAGTAGTATTGACAGAACCTATGGCTACACCTTC
TRBD2,.,TRBV18,TRBJ2-3,CASSPRTSGFTDTQYF,TGTGCCAGCTCACCTAGGACTAGCGGATTCACAGATACGCAGTATTTT
.,once,TRBV28,TRBJ1-1,CASSLYRAGTEAFF,TGTGCCAGCAGTCTCTATCGAGCGGGCACTGAAGCTTTCTTT
.,.,TRBV7-9,TRBJ2-7,CASSLGRGSYEQYF,TGTGCCAGCAGCTTGGGACGGGGGTCCTACGAGCAGTACTTC
.,.,TRBV5-1,TRBJ2-7,CASSLGDTYTWQYF,TGCGCCAGCAGCTTGGGGGACACGTATACGTGGCAGTACTTC
.,.,TRBV2,TRBJ1-2,CASSESPTNYGYTF,TGTGCCAGCAGTGAAAGTCCTACTAACTATGGCTACACCTTC
TRBD1,.,TRBV9,TRBJ2-7,CASSVVYWDSSYEQYF,TGTGCCAGCAGCGTAGTCTATTGGGACAGCTCCTACGAGCAGTACTTC
TRBD1,.,TRBV9,TRBJ2-5,CASSRDRLSQETQYF,TGTGCCAGCAGTCGGGACAGGTTGTCCCAAGAGACCCAGTACTTC
.,.,TRBV28,TRBJ1-1,CASSLFEGQGGAFF,TGTGCCAGCAGTTTATTCGAGGGTCAGGGAGGAGCTTTCTTT
TRBD1,.,TRBV10-3,TRBJ1-1,CAISGRDRGHEAFF,TGTGCCATCAGTGGCCGGGACAGGGGTCATGAAGCTTTCTTT
TRBD1,.,TRBV3-1/TRBV3-2,TRBJ1-4,CASNQGGGLGEKLFF,TGTGCCAGCAACCAGGGGGGGGGCTTGGGTGAAAAACTGTTTTTT
TRBD1,.,TRBV5-6,TRBJ1-1,CASSPGQGVAEAFF,TGTGCCAGCAGTCCGGGACAGGGGGTCGCTGAAGCTTTCTTT
TRBD1,.,TRBV27,TRBJ1-2,CASSLHRGEDGYTF,TGTGCCAGCAGTTTACACAGGGGTGAGGATGGCTACACCTTC
TRBD1,.,TRBV2,TRBJ2-3,CASRGQGIITDTQYF,TGTGCCAGCAGGGGACAGGGGATAATCACAGATACGCAGTATTTT
.,once,TRBV3-1/TRBV3-2,TRBJ2-3,CASSPNTDTQYF,TGTGCCAGCAGCCCCAACACAGATACGCAGTATTTT
.,.,TRBV18,TRBJ1-5,CASSQGFDIQPQHF,TGTGCCAGCTCACAGGGGTTCGATATTCAGCCCCAGCATTTT
TRBD1,.,TRBV10-3,TRBJ2-7,CAISEPGQGASYEQYF,TGTGCCATCAGTGAGCCAGGACAGGGGGCCTCCTACGAGCAGTACTTC
.,.,TRBV5-6,TRBJ2-1,CASSLGAEGFF,TGTGCCAGCAGCTTGGGGGCAGAAGGGTTCTTC
TRBD1,.,TRBV5-4,TRBJ1-2,CASSVGQGAIDYGYTF,TGTGCCAGCAGCGTTGGACAGGGGGCTATTGACTATGGCTACACCTTC
TRBD1,.,TRBV28,TRBJ1-1,CAAQGPYMNTEAFF,TGTGCCGCACAGGGGCCCTACATGAACACTGAAGCTTTCTTT
TRBD1,.,TRBV5-1,TRBJ2-7,CASSSGQGYYEQYF,TGCGCCAGCAGCTCGGGACAGGGGTATTACGAGCAGTACTTC
.,once,TRBV28,TRBJ1-5,CASIPGINQPQHF,TGTGCCAGCATACCAGGGATCAATCAGCCCCAGCATTTT
TRBD1,.,TRBV6-5,TRBJ1-1,CASRQGLSTEAFF,TGTGCCAGCAGACAGGGGTTGAGCACTGAAGCTTTCTTT
.,.,TRBV27,TRBJ1-1,CASSDTGLRSTEAFF,TGTGCCAGCAGTGACACAGGGTTACGGAGTACTGAAGCTTTCTTT
.,.,TRBV2,TRBJ1-2,CASSGTGTYGYTF,TGTGCCAGCAGTGGCACAGGGACCTATGGCTACACCTTC
TRBD1,.,TRBV18,TRBJ1-2,CASSPLTGQIYGYTF,TGTGCCAGCTCACCACTTACGGGACAGATCTATGGCTACACCTTC
.,.,TRBV7-9,TRBJ1-1,CATRPQGGGVNTEAFF,TGTGCCACAAGACCACAGGGAGGGGGTGTGAACACTGAAGCTTTCTTT